These 5 T cell receptor beta chains were all obtained from the same sample, sequenced in a study of blood T cell repertoires in COVID-19. Produced via immunoSEQ multiplex PCR; TCRdb's table is partial and in-frame only. The sample has some 380,000 clones, 81% seen once. The sequenced sample was peripheral blood. The receptors were gathered from a human donor with acute or convalescent COVID-19. The donor label of this sample is uncertain.

This clone was observed a handful of times. V is TRBV7-9 and J is TRBJ2-1, with 8 bases matching TRBD1. Germline values: CDR1 SEHNR, CDR2 FQNEAQ (reference sequence). This CDR3 is built from 14 residues. Trimming cost V 2 bases and J 8 bases; bases outside gene matches: 5. The CDR3 sequence is CASSLSGGEDEQFF. Written as DNA, the CDR3 is TGTGCCAGCAGCTTATCAGGGGGCGAGGATGAGCAGTTCTTC.

The J gene is TRBJ2-1, the V gene TRBV19, with D maybe TRBD2 (6 bases). This CDR3 has 17 residues. V lost 4 bases to trimming and J lost 0 bases, with 16 bases between them. Germline CDR1 reads LNHDA; CDR2 reads SQIVND (reference sequence). This chain's CDR3 is CASSRRDSRSSYNEQFF. In DNA form, the CDR3 reads TGTGCCAGTAGTAGAAGGGACTCTAGGAGCTCCTACAATGAGCAGTTCTTC.

The V call is TRBV19, the J call TRBJ1-5, with 7 nucleotides matching TRBD1. The CDR3 runs to 14 residues. Germline trimming cut 3 bases from V and 5 bases from J; bases unmatched to any gene: 4. Germline loops: CDR1 LNHDA, CDR2 SQIVND (reference sequence). CDR3 nucleotides: TGTGCCAGTAGTATGCACAGGGGTTATCAGCCCCAGCATTTT. It specifies CASSMHRGYQPQHF.

V usage is TRBV5-4 and J usage is TRBJ2-7; 7 bases agree with TRBD1. The CDR3 runs 15 residues. The V segment lost 4 bases and the J segment 1 base; nucleotides outside the gene matches: 8. CDR1 is SGHNT and CDR2 is YYREEE in the germline V gene (reference sequence). CDR3 coding DNA: TGTGCCAGCAGCCAGTCGACAGGGACGTCCTACGAGCAGTACTTC. Translating gives CASSQSTGTSYEQYF.

Only a few counts were recorded for this clone. The gene calls are TRBV6-5 and TRBJ1-1; D is ambiguous. The germline gives CDR1 MNHEY, CDR2 SVGAGI. This CDR3 comprises 13 residues. The V end was cut by 2 bases, the J end by 2 bases, with 6 bases between. This chain's CDR3 is CASSYTSNTEAFF. Here the CDR3 DNA reads TGTGCCAGCAGTTACACCAGTAACACTGAAGCTTTCTTT.